The 9 T cell receptor beta chains below come from one sample, sequenced in a study of blood T cell repertoires in COVID-19. Assay: immunoSEQ multiplex PCR; the TCRdb copy retains only in-frame clones and omits some. The sample holds some 160,000 clones, more than 85% seen once. Material: peripheral blood. The receptors here all came from a woman aged 80 or over with COVID-19, enrolled during active disease.

The chain employs TRBV19 and TRBJ1-2, with TRBD1 identical over 7 bases. Germline assignment: CDR1 LNHDA and CDR2 SQIVND (reference sequence). The V segment lost 4 bases and the J segment 4 bases; nucleotides outside the gene matches: 12. The CDR3 has 16 amino acids. The CDR3 nucleotides read TGTGCCAGTAGTACAGGGGGACAGATCGATACCTATGGCTACACCTTC. Amino acids: CASSTGGQIDTYGYTF.

The rearrangement links TRBV28 to TRBJ1-2, with D hard to call. The CDR3 is 13 residues long. Between the trimmed V and J ends, which lost 8 bases and 2 bases, there was a span of 12 bases. Germline V gene data show CDR1 as MDHEN and CDR2 as SYDVKM. This chain's CDR3 is CASGTVGNYGYTF. In DNA form, the CDR3 reads TGTGCCAGCGGTACAGTAGGCAACTATGGCTACACCTTC.

The CDR3 protein is CASSLDEGVSSGNTIYF. CDR3 nucleotide sequence: TGTGCCAGCAGCTTAGACGAGGGGGTGAGCTCTGGAAACACCATATATTTT. This chain joins TRBV11-2 and TRBJ1-3; tentative D call: TRBD1 (6 bases). The CDR3 contains 17 residues. The V gene lost 0 bases and the J gene lost 0 bases, with 12 bases spanning the gap. CDR1 and CDR2 (germline): SGHAT, FQNNGV.

The rearrangement links TRBV6-6 to TRBJ1-1; no clear D. CDR1 MNHNY and CDR2 SVGAGI come from the germline V gene (reference sequence). V lost 6 bases to trimming and J lost 8 bases, with 13 bases between them. This CDR3 spans 12 amino acids. The CDR3 region has the DNA TGTGCCAGCAGAACTTCAGGTTCCGAAGCTTTCTTT. It specifies CASRTSGSEAFF.

This rearrangement joins TRBV7-3 to TRBJ2-7; D might be TRBD1 (6 bases). The CDR3 runs 15 residues. Trimming removed 2 bases from V and 3 bases from J, with 14 bases in between. Germline CDR1 SGHTA, CDR2 FQGTGA. CDR3 protein: CASSLYPGQNYEQYF. CDR3 nucleotide sequence: TGTGCCAGCAGCTTATACCCGGGACAAAACTACGAGCAGTACTTC.

The CDR3 protein is CASSFESSGNTIYF. CDR3 nucleotides: TGCGCCAGCAGCTTCGAGAGCTCTGGAAACACCATATATTTT. V and J are TRBV5-1 and TRBJ1-3; D is unclear. Germline loops: CDR1 SGHRS, CDR2 YFSETQ. The CDR3 is 14 residues long. The V end lost 2 bases, the J end lost 0 bases, and 6 bases lay between the germline ends. Full variable domain (missing parts from reference TRBV5-1 and TRBJ1-3): KAGVTQTPRYLIKTRGQQVTLSCSPISGHRSVSWYQQTPGQGLQFLFEYFSETQRNKGNFPGRFSGRQFSNSRSEMNVSTLELGDSALYLCASSFESSGNTIYFGEGSWLTVV.

The chain couples TRBV2 to TRBJ2-3; unclear D gene. This CDR3 is built from 15 residues. The germline V gene encodes CDR1 SNHLY and CDR2 FYNNEI. V gave up 2 bases and J gave up 1 base, with 10 bases separating them. DNA of the CDR3: TGTGCCAGCAGTGAATTGGGCCAGCGCACAGATACGCAGTATTTT. Protein sequence: CASSELGQRTDTQYF.

J is TRBJ1-1 and V is TRBV6-5; D unresolved. V was trimmed by 0 bases and J by 7 bases, leaving 12 bases between them. The CDR3 loop spans 14 amino acids. From germline, CDR1 is MNHEY and CDR2 SVGAGI. The DNA for the CDR3 is TGTGCCAGCAGTTACTCACAGTTGGCAGATGAAGCTTTCTTT. This sequence encodes CASSYSQLADEAFF.

In this sample, this clone turned up once. The chain is built from TRBV27 and TRBJ2-2; 7 positions agree with TRBD1. V lost 5 bases, J lost 5 bases, and 8 bases stayed unmatched. CDR1 is MNHEY and CDR2 is SMNVEV in the germline V gene (reference sequence). The CDR3 loop spans 15 amino acids. The CDR3 DNA reads as TGTGCCAGCAGTCCCCGACAGGGTGGGACCGGGGAGCTGTTTTTT. Translation gives CASSPRQGGTGELFF.